This TCR beta chain was recovered during a study of response to subunit inactivated influenza vaccine. Findings of the study overall: With each seasonal influenza vaccination, the authors suggested, few new T cells are recruited.

Details on this clonotype: Its cognate antigen is unknown.

Germline CDR1 and CDR2: MNHEY and SVGEGT. The ends lost 2 bases at V and 7 bases at J; junction bases unmatched: 10. This CDR3 spans 15 amino acids. TCRdb re-called the RT-PCR reads with MiXCR, one entry per CDR3 protein. The repertoire holds a few hundred thousand distinct CDR3 sequences, with approximately 7.8% as singletons. V and J are TRBV6-2 or TRBV6-3 and TRBJ2-7; 8 bases agree with TRBD1. The sequence was obtained from a man between 50 and 70 years old who received an inactivated influenza vaccine. Sequencing used PBMCs from blood, obtained 23 months after vaccination. The CDR3 reads CASSYPGQVEGEQYF. DNA of the CDR3: TGTGCCAGCAGTTACCCGGGACAGGTGGAGGGTGAGCAGTACTTC.